This T cell receptor beta chain derives from a study of technical replicates of blood from a few donors. Germline loops: CDR1 LNHDA, CDR2 SQIVND (reference sequence). V lost 4 bases, J lost 5 bases, and 11 bases lay in between. The CDR3 length is 13 residues. Measured with immunoSEQ multiplex PCR; TCRdb has only the in-frame clones, and not every one. The sample has some 77,000 clones; roughly 97% are singletons. The material sequenced was T cells isolated from PBMCs. The chain joins TRBV19 to TRBJ1-1; a possible D gene is TRBD1 (5 bases). This receptor was obtained from a human donor in good health. This chain's CDR3 is CASSTQGGTEAFF. For the CDR3, the DNA is TGTGCCAGTAGTACGCAGGGAGGTACTGAAGCTTTCTTT.